Listed here are 27 T cell receptor beta chains from one sample, sequenced in a study of T cell clones after liver transplantation. Sequenced by immunoSEQ multiplex PCR; TCRdb stores in-frame clones only, minus some. The table shows tens of thousands of clones, with less than 90% occurring only once. The material sequenced was CD4+ T cells from blood, taken around 48 months after liver transplant. These receptors all stem from a human patient who received a liver transplant. The graft donor may have contributed some T cells.

V usage is TRBV7-2 and J usage is TRBJ2-7; TRBD2 is a possible D gene (5 bases). The V end was cut by 5 bases, the J end by 0 bases, with 11 bases between. Per germline, CDR1 SGHTA and CDR2 FQGNSA. The length of the CDR3 is 14 residues. The CDR3 coding sequence is TGTGCCAGCAGCCGCGCTAGCACCTCCTACGAGCAGTACTTC. Its protein product is CASSRASTSYEQYF.

This clone was seen only once. CDR3 amino acids: CASNRGRTNEKLFF. DNA of the CDR3: TGTGCCAGCAACAGGGGGCGAACTAATGAAAAACTGTTTTTT. The J gene is TRBJ1-4, the V gene TRBV2, with 9 bases identical to TRBD1. Per germline, CDR1 SNHLY and CDR2 FYNNEI. CDR3 length equals 14 residues. The V gene end was trimmed by 7 bases and the J gene end by 1 base; junction bases not matched to a gene: 1. Complete variable domain (other parts from reference TRBV2 and TRBJ1-4): EPEVTQTPSHQVTQMGQEVILRCVPISNHLYFYWYRQILGQKVEFLVSFYNNEISEKSEIFDDQFSVERPDGSNFTLKIRSTKLEDSAMYFCASNRGRTNEKLFFGSGTQLSVL.

This rearrangement joins TRBV4-2 to TRBJ2-3; tentative D call: TRBD2 (6 bases). The CDR3 has 15 residues. The ends were cut back, 1 base at V and 6 bases at J, with 14 bases in the middle. CDR1 is LGHNA and CDR2 is YNFKEQ in the germline V gene. CDR3 sequence: CASSQGLRDGDTQYF. CDR3 bases: TGTGCCAGCAGCCAAGGGCTGCGGGACGGTGATACGCAGTATTTT.

This clone was seen once. Within the sample, other DNA sequences also encode this same CDR3. The rearrangement uses TRBV7-6 and TRBJ2-3; 12 bases map to TRBD2. The junction had 5 bases not matched to a gene; V was cut back by 5 bases and J by 2 bases. The CDR3 is made up of 16 amino acids. CDR1 and CDR2 (germline): SGHVS, FNYEAQ. The CDR3 sequence: CASSPGLAGTTDTQYF. The CDR3 DNA is TGTGCCAGCAGCCCCGGACTAGCGGGGACCACAGATACGCAGTATTTT. Drawing the rest from reference TRBV7-6 and TRBJ2-3, the complete variable domain is GAGVSQSPRYKVTKRGQDVALRCDPISGHVSLYWYRQALGQGPEFLTYFNYEAQQDKSGLPNDRFSAERPEGSISTLTIQRTEQRDSAMYRCASSPGLAGTTDTQYFGPGTRLTVL.

This chain uses TRBV28 with TRBJ2-3; 7 bases agree with TRBD2. Germline assignment: CDR1 MDHEN and CDR2 SYDVKM. The CDR3 is 14 residues long. V shed 7 bases, J shed 6 bases, and the junction held 10 bases outside the gene matches. Written as DNA, the CDR3 is TGTGCCAGCACTTTGGCGGGAGTAAGTGATACGCAGTATTTT. Translated, it gives CASTLAGVSDTQYF.

The chain carries TRBV19 and TRBJ2-3, with D perhaps TRBD2 (5 bases). Per the germline V gene, CDR1 is LNHDA and CDR2 is SQIVND (reference sequence). The length of the CDR3 is 15 residues. The germline V and J ends were trimmed by 3 bases and 0 bases, with 10 bases remaining between them. In nucleotides, the CDR3 is TGTGCCAGTAGTATGACTAAACATAGCACAGATACGCAGTATTTT. As protein: CASSMTKHSTDTQYF.

This clone was counted a single time. The V gene is TRBV5-4, the J gene TRBJ2-7; D unresolved. The CDR3 has 14 amino acids. The germline V and J ends were trimmed by 1 base and 2 bases, with 10 bases remaining between them. Germline V CDR1 and CDR2: SGHNT, YYREEE (reference sequence). CDR3 bases: TGTGCCAGCAGCTTGAATGCAGGACCCTACGAGCAGTACTTC. Amino acids: CASSLNAGPYEQYF.

J is TRBJ1-2 and V is TRBV4-3; the D gene is possibly TRBD1 (6 bases). Trimming left V 3 bases short and J 7 bases short, with 9 bases between. CDR1 is LGHNA, CDR2 YSLEER, per germline. This CDR3 is 12 amino acids long. CDR3 in amino acids: CASSQGAGGYTF. CDR3 nucleotides: TGCGCCAGCAGCCAGGGGGCGGGTGGCTACACCTTC.

The chain is built from TRBV28 and TRBJ2-1; unclear D gene. V dropped 7 bases and J dropped 0 bases, with 7 bases sitting between them. Germline assignment: CDR1 MDHEN and CDR2 SYDVKM. The CDR3 has 13 amino acids. CDR3 DNA: TGTGCCAGCACTCGGAGCTCCTACAATGAGCAGTTCTTC. Amino acids: CASTRSSYNEQFF.

The chain has TRBV19 and TRBJ2-1, with a weak D call TRBD1 (5 bases). Trimming took 3 bases from V and 8 from J, leaving 11 bases between them. In germline, CDR1 is LNHDA, CDR2 SQIVND (reference sequence). The CDR3 totals 13 residues. CDR3 in DNA: TGTGCCAGTAGTATTGACAGAACTGATGAGCAGTTCTTC. Translating it yields CASSIDRTDEQFF. The whole variable domain, remainder taken from reference TRBV19 and TRBJ2-1, is DGGITQSPKYLFRKEGQNVTLSCEQNLNHDAMYWYRQDPGQGLRLIYYSQIVNDFQKGDIAEGYSVSREKKESFPLTVTSAQKNPTAFYLCASSIDRTDEQFFGPGTRLTVL.

The chain recombines TRBV6-5 with TRBJ2-7; 8 bases fit TRBD2. This CDR3 contains 14 residues. V dropped 4 bases and J dropped 6; count of bases not matched to a gene: 8. CDR1 MNHEY and CDR2 SVGAGI come from the germline V gene. CDR3 region: CASSFSSGGGEQYF. CDR3 coding DNA: TGTGCCAGCAGTTTCTCAAGCGGGGGAGGCGAGCAGTACTTC.

V is TRBV19 and J is TRBJ2-5; 8 bases are a match to TRBD1. This CDR3 comprises 13 residues. CDR1 LNHDA and CDR2 SQIVND come from the germline V gene (reference sequence). After removal of 8 bases from V and 2 bases from J, the junction contained 4 bases not matched to a gene. The CDR3 loop is CASAGTGQETQYF. As DNA, the CDR3 is TGTGCCAGTGCCGGGACAGGACAAGAGACCCAGTACTTC.

The chain employs TRBV4-3 and TRBJ2-3; 7 nucleotides align to TRBD1. V trimming: 0 bases; J trimming: 2 bases; junction bases outside the gene matches: 8. The CDR3 loop spans 17 amino acids. CDR1 is LGHNA, CDR2 YSLEER, per germline. In DNA, the CDR3 is TGCGCCAGCAGCCAAGAGGGTGGGACAGTTTACACAGATACGCAGTATTTT. This sequence encodes CASSQEGGTVYTDTQYF.

The chain combines TRBV11-2 with TRBJ1-5; D is unresolved. This CDR3 comprises 13 residues. V lost 5 bases and J lost 0, with 5 bases in between. The germline gives CDR1 SGHAT, CDR2 FQNNGV. In DNA, the CDR3 is TGTGCCAGCAGCGATAATAGCAATCAGCCCCAGCATTTT. Protein sequence: CASSDNSNQPQHF.

The chain joins TRBV6-5 to TRBJ2-3, with D unresolved. The V end was cut by 7 bases, the J end by 6 bases, with 17 bases between. The germline CDR1 and CDR2 sequences are MNHEY and SVGAGI. The CDR3 sequence is 14 residues long. The DNA for the CDR3 is TGTGCCAGCACCAAAGTCCAGTGGTCTGATACGCAGTATTTT. Its translation is CASTKVQWSDTQYF.

The chain combines TRBV7-9 with TRBJ2-1; 9 positions match TRBD1. After removal of 0 bases from V and 3 bases from J, the junction contained 6 bases not matched to a gene. CDR3 length: 17 amino acids. CDR1 is SEHNR, CDR2 FQNEAQ, per germline (reference sequence). The CDR3 DNA sequence: TGTGCCAGCAGCTTAGCCGCCGGACAGGGGTTCTACAATGAGCAGTTCTTC. This encodes CASSLAAGQGFYNEQFF.

This chain links TRBV14 with TRBJ2-2, with D unclear. Between the trimmed V and J ends, which lost 1 base and 1 base, there was a span of 7 bases. The CDR3 is 15 residues long. Germline loops: CDR1 SGHDN, CDR2 FVKESK. This CDR3 reads CASSQGRRNTGELFF. The CDR3 DNA is TGTGCCAGCAGCCAAGGTCGACGGAACACCGGGGAGCTGTTTTTT.

J is TRBJ2-3 and V is TRBV6-5, with unresolved D. Germline V lookup: CDR1 MNHEY, CDR2 SVGAGI. Trimming pared 8 bases from V and 1 base from J, leaving 10 bases between. The CDR3 covers 13 residues. For the CDR3, the DNA is TGTGCCAGCGGGTGGAGCCGCACAGATACGCAGTATTTT. The encoded protein is CASGWSRTDTQYF.

This clone has a single count. V usage is TRBV19 and J usage is TRBJ2-7, with D hard to call. The germline CDR1 and CDR2 sequences are LNHDA and SQIVND (reference sequence). V was pared by 4 bases and J by 3 bases, with 4 bases between. CDR3 length: 11 residues. The CDR3 bases are TGTGCCAGTAGTAACCGCTACGAGCAGTACTTC. Translation: CASSNRYEQYF.

The chain links TRBV7-9 to TRBJ2-3, with 7 bases identical to TRBD2. Germline V gene lookup returns CDR1 SEHNR and CDR2 FQNEAQ (reference sequence). This CDR3 contains 17 residues. Trimming at V came to 5 bases and at J to 5 bases, leaving 16 bases not matched to a gene. CDR3 protein: CASSPLVSSGTIDTQYF. The CDR3 DNA is TGTGCCAGCAGCCCCTTAGTATCCAGCGGGACTATAGATACGCAGTATTTT.

The chain links TRBV28 to TRBJ1-4; a possible D gene is TRBD1 (5 bases). Germline CDR1 MDHEN, CDR2 SYDVKM. The V end was cut by 4 bases, the J end by 7 bases, with 13 bases between. The CDR3 spans 14 residues. CDR3 coding DNA: TGTGCCAGCAGTTCCCGGGACGGTAGTGAAAAACTGTTTTTT. Residues: CASSSRDGSEKLFF.

The chain is built from TRBV14 and TRBJ2-5, with D perhaps TRBD2 (6 bases). Germline values: CDR1 SGHDN, CDR2 FVKESK. V lost 3 bases and J 4 bases, leaving 15 bases between the germline ends. The CDR3 covers 15 residues. The CDR3 protein is CASSHNWRLVETQYF. The DNA for the CDR3 is TGTGCCAGCAGCCACAACTGGCGACTAGTAGAGACCCAGTACTTC.

The V gene is TRBV19, the J gene TRBJ2-7; D is unresolved. The CDR3 runs 15 residues. Germline CDR1 and CDR2: LNHDA and SQIVND (reference sequence). The germline V and J ends were trimmed by 9 bases and 5 bases, with 23 bases remaining between them. CDR3: CASAQAHSGTHEQYF. DNA of the CDR3: TGTGCCAGCGCCCAAGCCCATTCTGGAACCCACGAGCAGTACTTC. Full variable domain (outside the CDR3, taken from reference TRBV19 and TRBJ2-7): DGGITQSPKYLFRKEGQNVTLSCEQNLNHDAMYWYRQDPGQGLRLIYYSQIVNDFQKGDIAEGYSVSREKKESFPLTVTSAQKNPTAFYLCASAQAHSGTHEQYFGPGTRLTVT.

The chain couples TRBV7-3 to TRBJ1-1, with D tentatively TRBD1 (6 bases). The CDR3 has 13 residues. Trimming cost V 4 bases and J 1 base, with 7 bases left between them. Germline-derived CDR1 and CDR2 are SGHTA and FQGTGA. The CDR3 reads CASSSDRNTEAFF. The CDR3 DNA reads TGTGCCAGCAGCTCGGACAGGAACACTGAAGCTTTCTTT.

The V and J genes are TRBV4-1 and TRBJ2-6; D could derive from TRBD1 or TRBD2 (5 bases each). CDR1 is MGHRA, CDR2 YSYEKL, per germline. V was trimmed by 4 bases and J by 0 bases, leaving 16 bases between them. CDR3 length: 18 amino acids. The CDR3 DNA reads as TGCGCCAGCAGCCTAAGAGGGGTTGGGCCCTCTGGGGCCAACGTCCTGACTTTC. It is translated as CASSLRGVGPSGANVLTF.

In DNA, the CDR3 is TGTGCCAGCAGCTTAGAAGCCGGGGGAAGGGCCCAGTACTTC. This encodes CASSLEAGGRAQYF. V usage is TRBV7-2 and J usage is TRBJ2-5, with D maybe TRBD2 (6 bases). CDR3 length: 14 residues. V shed 1 base and J shed 9 bases, with 15 bases lying between them. Germline V gene sequence: CDR1 SGHTA, CDR2 FQGNSA.

The V gene is TRBV2, the J gene TRBJ2-7, with a possible D match to TRBD1 (5 bases). Germline assignment: CDR1 SNHLY and CDR2 FYNNEI. The CDR3 consists of 16 residues. V lost 2 bases, J lost 0 bases, and 14 bases lay in between. CDR3 sequence reads: CASSERQGTLSYEQYF. The CDR3 DNA sequence: TGTGCCAGCAGTGAAAGGCAGGGTACGCTCTCCTACGAGCAGTACTTC.